The 27 T cell receptor beta chains below all came from one sample that was sequenced in a study of blood T cell repertoires in COVID-19. The repertoire was sequenced with immunoSEQ multiplex PCR; TCRdb's copy has only in-frame clones and lacks some. The sample contains some 97,000 clones, over 75% of which appear only once. The source material was peripheral blood. The receptors were sampled from a human donor in a cohort sampled during active COVID-19.

The chain has TRBV3-1 (or the pseudogene TRBV3-2) and TRBJ2-5, with 7 bases lining up with TRBD1. The J segment lost 0 bases and the V segment lost 6 bases, leaving 4 bases of the junction unmatched. The CDR3 sequence is 14 residues long. Looked up from germline, CDR1 is LGHDT and CDR2 is YNNKEL (reference sequence). The CDR3 sequence is CASRKGQNQETQYF. CDR3 DNA sequence: TGTGCCAGCAGAAAGGGACAGAACCAAGAGACCCAGTACTTC.

The rearrangement links TRBV7-2 to TRBJ2-7; 7 bases map to TRBD2. Germline CDR1 SGHTA, CDR2 FQGNSA. V was clipped by 5 bases and J by 4 bases; unmatched bases: 11. The CDR3 covers 15 residues. The CDR3 DNA sequence: TGTGCCAGCAGCATTGAGCGGGATCCTACTTACGAGCAGTACTTC. As protein: CASSIERDPTYEQYF.

J is TRBJ2-6 and V is TRBV3-1 (or the pseudogene TRBV3-2); TRBD2 might be the D (5 bases). This CDR3 has 16 residues. V shed 4 bases and J shed 2 bases, with 12 bases lying between them. Germline V gene sequence: CDR1 LGHDT, CDR2 YNNKEL (reference sequence). The DNA for the CDR3 is TGTGCCAGCAGCCTCTCTCGGGGTACTGGGGCCAACGTCCTGACTTTC. Encoded protein: CASSLSRGTGANVLTF.

This chain links TRBV7-2 with TRBJ2-3; D remains ambiguous. The CDR3 is 17 amino acids. V was shortened by 2 bases and J by 4 bases, with 19 bases between the two germline ends. Germline-derived CDR1 and CDR2 are SGHTA and FQGNSA. The CDR3 DNA reads TGTGCCAGCAGCTTAAATCCCCCTACTCGAGGCGCAGATACGCAGTATTTT. This gives the protein CASSLNPPTRGADTQYF.

The V gene is TRBV18, the J gene TRBJ2-7, with D hard to call. The germline gives CDR1 KGHSH, CDR2 LQKENI. CDR3 length: 13 residues. With 2 bases removed from V and 5 bases from J, the gap between germline ends came to 10 bases. Here the CDR3 reads CASSPNSVDEQYF. The DNA of the CDR3 is TGTGCCAGCTCACCAAATTCGGTGGACGAGCAGTACTTC.

The chain is built from TRBV20-1 and TRBJ1-1, with unresolved D. This CDR3 is 12 amino acids long. Germline CDR1 reads DFQATT; CDR2 reads SNEGSKA (reference sequence). Deletions cut 3 bases from V and 1 base from J, with 6 bases between. CDR3 bases: TGCAGTGCTAGTGCCGGGAACACTGAAGCTTTCTTT. It specifies CSASAGNTEAFF.

This CDR3 is CASSLGGGNNSPLHF. The CDR3 region has the DNA TGCGCCAGCAGCTTGGGAGGGGGCAATAATTCACCCCTCCACTTT. This chain uses TRBV5-1 with TRBJ1-6; TRBD1 aligns across 7 bases. The germline V gene encodes CDR1 SGHRS and CDR2 YFSETQ. Losses at the gene ends were 0 bases for V and 5 bases for J; bases not matched to a gene: 2. The CDR3 is 15 residues long.

CDR3 loop: CASSLPSLGAFF. The DNA for the CDR3 is TGTGCCAGTAGCCTTCCCTCTTTAGGAGCTTTCTTT. V gene TRBV2 combines with J gene TRBJ1-1; unclear D gene. There are 12 residues in the CDR3. V gave up 9 bases and J gave up 10 bases, with 18 bases separating them. The germline V gene encodes CDR1 SNHLY and CDR2 FYNNEI.

The gene calls are TRBV7-9 and TRBJ1-6; tentatively, D is TRBD1 (6 bases). The CDR3 length is 12 residues. V gave up 5 bases and J gave up 9 bases, with 8 bases separating them. Germline values: CDR1 SEHNR, CDR2 FQNEAQ (reference sequence). The CDR3 reads CASSQGISPLHF. The CDR3 DNA sequence: TGTGCCAGCAGCCAGGGGATTTCACCCCTCCACTTT.

V is TRBV5-1 and J is TRBJ2-7; 8 bases fit TRBD2. The CDR3 is made up of 15 amino acids. The germline V gene has CDR1 SGHRS and CDR2 YFSETQ. The ends lost 2 bases at V and 7 bases at J; junction bases unmatched: 11. This CDR3 reads CASSFMASGSSEQYF. The CDR3 DNA reads TGCGCCAGCAGCTTTATGGCTAGCGGGTCCTCGGAGCAGTACTTC.

V and J are TRBV2 and TRBJ1-5; TRBD1 matches 8 bases. The CDR3 totals 15 residues. CDR1 is SNHLY and CDR2 is FYNNEI in the germline V gene. Unmatched junction bases numbered 7, after V lost 2 bases and J lost 7 bases. CDR3 region: CASSEWSGGGQPQHF. CDR3 DNA sequence: TGTGCCAGCAGTGAATGGTCAGGGGGCGGCCAGCCCCAGCATTTT.

This clone was detected once. The chain joins TRBV9 to TRBJ2-2; D remains unclear. Germline CDR1 is SGDLS and CDR2 is YYNGEE. Trimming took off 4 bases at V and 5 bases at J, with 6 bases between the two ends. The CDR3 has 12 residues. For the CDR3, the DNA is TGTGCCAGCAGCCCCCAGACCGGGGAGCTGTTTTTT. Translating it yields CASSPQTGELFF.

V and J are TRBV5-1 and TRBJ2-1, with 12 bases identical to TRBD2. The CDR3 has 16 amino acids. V was pared by 0 bases and J by 7 bases, with 5 bases of the junction left unmatched. CDR1 and CDR2 (germline): SGHRS, YFSETQ. The CDR3 region is CASSLASGGAWNEQFF. CDR3 sequence (DNA): TGCGCCAGCAGCTTGGCTAGCGGGGGGGCCTGGAATGAGCAGTTCTTC.

The rearrangement uses TRBV5-1 and TRBJ1-4; 10 nucleotides line up with TRBD1. J lost 6 bases, V lost 4 bases, and 3 bases had no gene match. The CDR3 has 14 residues. The germline CDR1 and CDR2 sequences are SGHRS and YFSETQ. CDR3 in amino acids: CASSGGQGYEKLFF. As DNA, the CDR3 is TGCGCCAGCAGCGGGGGACAGGGGTATGAAAAACTGTTTTTT. Combining the CDR3 with reference TRBV5-1 and TRBJ1-4 gives the whole variable domain KAGVTQTPRYLIKTRGQQVTLSCSPISGHRSVSWYQQTPGQGLQFLFEYFSETQRNKGNFPGRFSGRQFSNSRSEMNVSTLELGDSALYLCASSGGQGYEKLFFGSGTQLSVL.

The chain recombines TRBV7-2 with TRBJ2-5; 9 bases align to TRBD2. The germline V gene has CDR1 SGHTA and CDR2 FQGNSA. CDR3 length: 14 amino acids. V lost 5 bases to trimming and J lost 2 bases; unmatched junction nucleotides: 3. This CDR3 reads CASSLTSGQETQYF. CDR3 DNA: TGTGCCAGCAGCCTTACTAGCGGGCAAGAGACCCAGTACTTC.

The rearrangement uses TRBV6-5 and TRBJ2-7; TRBD2 matches at 7 bases. The CDR3 contains 15 residues. V trimming: 0 bases; J trimming: 2 bases; junction bases outside the gene matches: 4. Looked up from germline, CDR1 is MNHEY and CDR2 is SVGAGI. The CDR3 loop reads CASSYSGGSPYEQYF. The CDR3 region has the DNA TGTGCCAGCAGTTACTCGGGGGGGTCTCCCTACGAGCAGTACTTC.

The rearrangement links TRBV10-2 to TRBJ1-1, with TRBD1 identical over 7 bases. V dropped 6 bases and J dropped 5; count of bases not matched to a gene: 6. The length of the CDR3 is 13 residues. Germline V gene sequence: CDR1 WSHSY, CDR2 SAAADI. CDR3 sequence reads: CASSRQGGTEAFF. CDR3 bases: TGCGCCAGCAGCCGACAGGGAGGAACTGAAGCTTTCTTT.

This clone was seen once. The chain carries TRBV27 and TRBJ1-1, with a weak D call TRBD1 (5 bases). The CDR3 consists of 17 residues. V lost 2 bases and J lost 2, with 18 bases in between. CDR1 is MNHEY, CDR2 SMNVEV, per germline (reference sequence). This chain's CDR3 is CASSLRTGDGVNTEAFF. The CDR3 DNA is TGTGCCAGCAGTTTAAGGACGGGGGATGGGGTCAACACTGAAGCTTTCTTT.

The chain is built from TRBV7-2 and TRBJ1-1, with 11 bases that match TRBD1. Germline loops: CDR1 SGHTA, CDR2 FQGNSA. This CDR3 spans 17 amino acids. V dropped 5 bases and J dropped 4; count of bases not matched to a gene: 12. CDR3 sequence (DNA): TGTGCCAGCAGCCGCCGGGACAGGGGGTTTTTGTTCACTGAAGCTTTCTTT. It is translated as CASSRRDRGFLFTEAFF. The variable domain in full, with the rest retrieved from reference TRBV7-2 and TRBJ1-1, is GAGVSQSPSNKVTEKGKDVELRCDPISGHTALYWYRQSLGQGLEFLIYFQGNSAPDKSGLPSDRFSAERTGGSVSTLTIQRTQQEDSAVYLCASSRRDRGFLFTEAFFGQGTRLTVV.

The J gene is TRBJ2-6, the V gene TRBV10-3, with TRBD1 identical over 12 bases. Germline values: CDR1 ENHRY, CDR2 SYGVKD. This CDR3 spans 21 amino acids. V lost 4 bases, J lost 1 base, and 14 bases stayed unmatched. The chain's CDR3 is CAISGSLGTGGHRSGANVLTF. The CDR3 nucleotides read TGTGCCATCAGTGGGTCTCTCGGGACAGGGGGCCACCGGTCTGGGGCCAACGTCCTGACTTTC.

CDR3 sequence (DNA): TGTGCCAGCAGTTATACCCAGGGATATTCACCCCTCCACTTT. Translated: CASSYTQGYSPLHF. V and J are TRBV6-5 and TRBJ1-6; D perhaps matches TRBD1 (5 bases). The germline V and J ends were trimmed by 3 bases and 8 bases, with 11 bases remaining between them. This CDR3 region has 14 residues. Germline V gene data show CDR1 as MNHEY and CDR2 as SVGAGI.

This chain connects TRBV19 to TRBJ1-4, with 7 bases that match TRBD1. From germline, CDR1 is LNHDA and CDR2 SQIVND (reference sequence). The CDR3 has 14 residues. V lost 5 bases and J lost 8; bases outside the gene matches: 8. The CDR3 sequence is CASSSPGGREKLFF. CDR3 coding DNA: TGTGCCAGTAGTTCGCCAGGGGGTCGAGAAAAACTGTTTTTT.

The J gene is TRBJ2-7, the V gene TRBV12-5, with unresolved D. The CDR3 is 11 amino acids. The germline gives CDR1 LGHNT, CDR2 FRNRAP. Trimming took 1 base from V and 6 from J, leaving 4 bases between them. The CDR3 nucleotides read TGTGCTAGTGGTTTGGCGTTCGAGCAGTACTTC. It encodes CASGLAFEQYF.

The chain employs TRBV3-1 (or the pseudogene TRBV3-2) and TRBJ2-1; 10 nucleotides line up with TRBD2. The CDR3 covers 16 residues. J lost 8 bases, V lost 3 bases, and 10 bases had no gene match. Germline V CDR1 and CDR2: LGHDT, YNNKEL (reference sequence). CDR3 nucleotide sequence: TGTGCCAGCAGCCAGACCAACCTAGCGGGAGTGGATGAGCAGTTCTTC. Translating gives CASSQTNLAGVDEQFF.

The chain links TRBV12-5 to TRBJ1-5, with unresolved D. The CDR3 consists of 13 residues. Per germline, CDR1 LGHNT and CDR2 FRNRAP. Deletions cut 2 bases from V and 7 bases from J, with 9 bases between. CDR3: CASGLPHGQPQHF. In nucleotides, the CDR3 is TGTGCTAGTGGTTTGCCCCACGGGCAGCCCCAGCATTTT.

The chain has TRBV14 and TRBJ1-2, with a possible D match to TRBD1 (6 bases). Germline V lookup: CDR1 SGHDN, CDR2 FVKESK. CDR3 size: 13 residues. V lost 4 bases to trimming and J lost 4 bases, with 10 bases between them. The CDR3: CASSLTGFYGYTF. Written as DNA, the CDR3 is TGTGCCAGCAGCCTTACAGGGTTCTATGGCTACACCTTC.

This CDR3 reads CASSGWTGDFGANVLTF. Here the CDR3 DNA reads TGTGCCAGCAGTGGATGGACAGGGGACTTTGGGGCCAACGTCCTGACTTTC. The chain joins TRBV2 to TRBJ2-6; TRBD1 matches at 9 bases. Germline CDR1 and CDR2: SNHLY and FYNNEI. CDR3 length: 17 residues. V lost 4 bases and J lost 3; bases outside the gene matches: 7.